This T cell receptor (beta chain) comes out of a study of blood T cell repertoires in COVID-19. Study-level background: Sample material is recorded as cDNA or gDNA derived from T cells, B-cell-depleted T cells, or PBMCs.

This CDR3 is built from 14 residues. V lost 0 bases to trimming and J lost 5 bases, with 8 bases between them. Per the germline V gene, CDR1 is LGHNA and CDR2 is YSLEER. Assay: immunoSEQ multiplex PCR; the TCRdb copy retains only in-frame clones and omits some. The table lists about 130,000 clones, approximately 80% of them singletons. The clonotype comes from a man aged 45 to 65 who had recovered from COVID-19. The chain joins TRBV4-3 to TRBJ2-1; D is ambiguous. Sequencing was done on a sample of PBMCs or T cells enriched from blood (not recorded which). The CDR3 reads CASSQEGGDNEQFF. For the CDR3, the DNA is TGCGCCAGCAGCCAAGAAGGCGGTGACAATGAGCAGTTCTTC.